This T cell receptor beta chain is drawn from a study of control samples from healthy donors and cancer patients (dated by TCRdb to the early 2020s). The receptor library was made with the immunoSEQ multiplex PCR assay. Here the immuneACCESS table is served through TCRdb, limited to in-frame sequences with V and J called. Missing clones are a known gap in these copies; in checked studies unresolved V genes cover under half, and the rest lacks a known reason. The sample table shows 130,000 or so clones, and under 95% are seen once. About an eighth of the sample lies in the top ten. As regards this clone: Its antigen remains undetermined. The junction shows a germline mismatch at one end, possibly a read error.

CDR1 SNHLY and CDR2 FYNNEI are derived from the germline V gene. The CDR3 measures 15 amino acids from cysteine to phenylalanine. The sequence is cut down to CDR3 DNA, 45 bases in frame from base 1. What was sequenced was blood. The receptor was isolated from a middle-aged man in good health. This chain is built from TRBV2 and TRBJ1-4; 7 nucleotides in the junction match TRBD1. In nucleotide form, the sequence is TGTGCCAGCAGCGTCACAGGGGTTGGTAATCAAAAACTGTTTTTT. Its amino acids are CASSVTGVGNQKLFF.